This T cell receptor (beta chain) was sequenced in a study of blood T cell repertoires in COVID-19. Study at large: COVID-19 samples, acute and convalescent, were from the United States, Italy and Spain. Nucleic acid was either cDNA or gDNA, and it came from T cells, B-cell-depleted T cells, or PBMCs.

Assay used: immunoSEQ multiplex PCR; TCRdb lists only in-frame clones, some missing. Of more than 200,000 clones in the sample, roughly nine tenths were seen once. The length of the CDR3 is 11 residues. The V and J ends lost 2 bases and 11 bases respectively, with 4 bases between them. The sample was peripheral blood. The TCR originated in a woman aged 50 to 60 with acute or convalescent COVID-19. V and J are TRBV12-3 or TRBV12-4 and TRBJ1-6; D unclear. In nucleotides, the CDR3 is TGTGCCAGCAGTTTAAATACACCCCTCCACTTT. This translates into CASSLNTPLHF.